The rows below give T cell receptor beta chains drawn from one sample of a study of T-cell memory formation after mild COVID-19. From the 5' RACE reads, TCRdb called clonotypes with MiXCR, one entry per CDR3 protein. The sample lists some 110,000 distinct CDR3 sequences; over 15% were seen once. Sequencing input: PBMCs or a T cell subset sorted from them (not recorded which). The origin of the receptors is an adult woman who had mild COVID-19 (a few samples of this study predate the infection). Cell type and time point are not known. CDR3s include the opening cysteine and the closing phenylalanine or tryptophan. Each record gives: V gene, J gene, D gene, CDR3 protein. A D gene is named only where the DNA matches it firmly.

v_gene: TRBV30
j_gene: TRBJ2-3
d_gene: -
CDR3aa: CAWSPGGADTQYF

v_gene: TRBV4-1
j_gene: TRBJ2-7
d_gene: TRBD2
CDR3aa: CASSQGVVLAGVVEQYF

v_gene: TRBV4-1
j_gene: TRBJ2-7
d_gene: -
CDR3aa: CASSQSLLAGRSYGDEQYF

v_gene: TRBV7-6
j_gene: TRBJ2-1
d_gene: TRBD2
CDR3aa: CASSVAPGLAGDEQFF

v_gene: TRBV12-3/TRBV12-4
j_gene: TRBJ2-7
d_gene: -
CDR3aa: CASSSPTSYEQYF

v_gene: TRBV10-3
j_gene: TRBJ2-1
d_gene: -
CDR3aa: CAISESPQGIDEQFF

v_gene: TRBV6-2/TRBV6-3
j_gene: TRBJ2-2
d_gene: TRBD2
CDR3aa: CASSYPDDWMASGRHTNTGELFF

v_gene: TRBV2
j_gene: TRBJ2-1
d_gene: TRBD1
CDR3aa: CASTGGYNEQFF

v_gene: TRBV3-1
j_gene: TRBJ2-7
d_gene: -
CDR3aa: CASSQVGFSSYEQYF

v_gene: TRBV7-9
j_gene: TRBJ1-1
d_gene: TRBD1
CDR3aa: CASHGTGVTEAFF

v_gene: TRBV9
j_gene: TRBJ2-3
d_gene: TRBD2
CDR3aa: CASSVVVAGGDTQYF

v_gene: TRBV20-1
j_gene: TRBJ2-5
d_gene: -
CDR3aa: CSARDPPGGVQETQYF

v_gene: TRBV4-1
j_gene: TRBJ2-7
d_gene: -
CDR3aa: CASSQGPGPSYEQYF

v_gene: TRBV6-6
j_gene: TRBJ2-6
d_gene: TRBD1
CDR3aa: CASSPDREFPNVLTF

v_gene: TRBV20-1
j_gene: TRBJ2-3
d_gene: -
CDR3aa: CSASTGAGDTQYF

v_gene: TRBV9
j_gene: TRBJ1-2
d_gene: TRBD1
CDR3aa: CASSETGGGGGYTF

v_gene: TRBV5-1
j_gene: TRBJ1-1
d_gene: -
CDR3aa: CASSPPVPSYGGTEAFF

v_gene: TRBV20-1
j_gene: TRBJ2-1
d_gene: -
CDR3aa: CSARPRPTSGEQFF

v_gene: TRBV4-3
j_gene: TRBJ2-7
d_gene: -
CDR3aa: CASSQVKGNYEQYF

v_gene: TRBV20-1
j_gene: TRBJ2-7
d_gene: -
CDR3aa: CSASPQGLYEQYF

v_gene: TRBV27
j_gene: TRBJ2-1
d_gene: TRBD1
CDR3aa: CASSLSTPGGRPLQFF

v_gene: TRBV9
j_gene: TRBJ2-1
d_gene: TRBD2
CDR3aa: CASSVYSGTTLSYNEQFF

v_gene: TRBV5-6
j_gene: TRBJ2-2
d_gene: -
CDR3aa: CASSFTSANTGELFF

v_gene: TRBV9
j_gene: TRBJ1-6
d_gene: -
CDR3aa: CASSVGGTSSYNSPLHF

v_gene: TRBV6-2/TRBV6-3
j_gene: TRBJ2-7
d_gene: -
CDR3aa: CASSNLYEQYF

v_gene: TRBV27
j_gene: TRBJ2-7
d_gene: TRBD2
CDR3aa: CASKVGGLGEQYF

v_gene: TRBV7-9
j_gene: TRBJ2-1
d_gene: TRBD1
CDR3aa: CASSSPGTGVGNEQFF

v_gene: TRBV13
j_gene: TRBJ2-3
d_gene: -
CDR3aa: CASWSQSLSTDTQYF

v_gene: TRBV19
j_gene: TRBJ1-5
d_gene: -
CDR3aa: CASSHGAGAYSNQPQHF

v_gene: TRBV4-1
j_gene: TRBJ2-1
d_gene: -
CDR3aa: CASSQVELLYNEQFF

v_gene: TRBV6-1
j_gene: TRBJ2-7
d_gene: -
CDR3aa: CASTGLSYEQYF

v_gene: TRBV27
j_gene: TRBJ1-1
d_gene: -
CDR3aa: CASSLYMRRFDTEAFF

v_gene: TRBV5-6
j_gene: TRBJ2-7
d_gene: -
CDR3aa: CASSPWPTETYEQYF

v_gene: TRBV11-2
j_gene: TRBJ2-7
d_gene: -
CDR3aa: CASSSVKGTASYEQYF

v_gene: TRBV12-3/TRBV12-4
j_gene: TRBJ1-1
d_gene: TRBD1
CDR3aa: CASSPWGQAVEAFF

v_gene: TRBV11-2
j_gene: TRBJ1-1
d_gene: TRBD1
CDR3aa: CASSSRDRLSEAFF

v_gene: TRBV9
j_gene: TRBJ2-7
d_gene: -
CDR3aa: CASSVASSGSYEQYF

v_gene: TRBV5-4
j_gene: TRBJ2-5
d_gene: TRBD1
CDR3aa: CASSEDRGQETQYF

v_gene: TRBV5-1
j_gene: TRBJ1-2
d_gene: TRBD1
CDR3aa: CASSDRQGADGYTF

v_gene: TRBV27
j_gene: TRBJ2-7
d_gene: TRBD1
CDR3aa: CASSLSGTAYEQYF

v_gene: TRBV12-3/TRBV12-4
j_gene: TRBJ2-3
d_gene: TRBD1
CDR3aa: CASSLRDRVTDTQYF

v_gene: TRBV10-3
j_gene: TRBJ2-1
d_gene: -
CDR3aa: CAISGGTLPEQFF

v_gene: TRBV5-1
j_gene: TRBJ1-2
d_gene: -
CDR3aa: CASSLSNRDGYTF

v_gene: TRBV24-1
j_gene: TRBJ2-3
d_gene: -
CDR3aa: CATSVFPGMGTDTQYF

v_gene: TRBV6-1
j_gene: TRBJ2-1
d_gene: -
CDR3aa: CASSEGESSYNEQFF

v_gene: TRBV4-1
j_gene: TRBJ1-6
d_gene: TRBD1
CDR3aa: CASSQVALGQLSSPLHF

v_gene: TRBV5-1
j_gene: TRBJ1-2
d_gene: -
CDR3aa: CASSSDRIYYGYTF

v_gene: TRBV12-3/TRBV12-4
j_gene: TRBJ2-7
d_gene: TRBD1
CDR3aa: CASSPGTGIISAYEQYF

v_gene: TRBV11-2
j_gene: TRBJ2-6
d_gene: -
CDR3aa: CASSLVFWGTGANVLTF

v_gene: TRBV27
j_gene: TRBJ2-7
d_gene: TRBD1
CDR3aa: CASSLPGTGEQYF

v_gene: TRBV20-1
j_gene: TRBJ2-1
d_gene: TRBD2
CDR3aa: CSARSSGSVEEQFF

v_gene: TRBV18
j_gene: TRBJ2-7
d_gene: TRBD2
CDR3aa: CASSGLAGFYEQYF

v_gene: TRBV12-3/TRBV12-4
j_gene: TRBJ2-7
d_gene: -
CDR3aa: CASSSLLGTQYF

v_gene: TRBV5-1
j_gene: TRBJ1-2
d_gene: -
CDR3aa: CASNGEMDSGYGYTF

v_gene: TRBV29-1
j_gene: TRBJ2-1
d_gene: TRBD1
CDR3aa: CSVTPDRGLYNEQFF

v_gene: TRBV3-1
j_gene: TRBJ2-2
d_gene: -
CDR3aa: CASSQVRDPGELFF

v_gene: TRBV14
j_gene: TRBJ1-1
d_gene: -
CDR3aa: CASSRDLWNTEAFF

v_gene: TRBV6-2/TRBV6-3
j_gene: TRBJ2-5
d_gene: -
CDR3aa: CASSSSSPETQYF